Listed below are T cell receptor beta chains from one sample, sequenced in a study of cytomegalovirus exposure and HLA in healthy donors. Clones were sequenced by immunoSEQ multiplex PCR, and TCRdb holds only the in-frame ones, with some missing. The sample includes about 140,000 clones, roughly 86% of them seen just once. The specimen was PBMCs. Receptor source: a young woman in good health and CMV-seronegative. Each CDR3 is given with its conserved first and last residue. The D gene is left open where the match is weak. Some rows mark clone size as missing; the rest say once, few, many or name a class of expanded clone.

v_gene	d_gene	j_gene	abundance	CDR3nt	CDR3aa
TRBV5-4	TRBD1	TRBJ2-5	.	TGTGCCAGCAGCTCGCCCGGGACAGAAGAGACCCAGTACTTC	CASSSPGTEETQYF
TRBV10-3	.	TRBJ2-3	.	TGTGCCATCAGTGAGTCGTCAGGAAGCACAGATACGCAGTATTTT	CAISESSGSTDTQYF
TRBV5-6	.	TRBJ2-3	.	TGTGCCAGCAGCTTGGCAGCGGATACGCAGTATTTT	CASSLAADTQYF
TRBV5-4	TRBD1	TRBJ2-1	.	TGTGCCAGCAGTCATGACAGGGGAAATGAGCAGTTCTTC	CASSHDRGNEQFF
TRBV18	.	TRBJ1-5	.	TGTGCCAGCTCGGGGCAGGGGTTAAATCAGCCCCAGCATTTT	CASSGQGLNQPQHF
TRBV5-1	TRBD1	TRBJ1-3	.	TGCGCCAGCAGCCAGACAGGGGATCCTGGAAACACCATATATTTT	CASSQTGDPGNTIYF
TRBV27	TRBD2	TRBJ2-7	.	TGTGCCAGCAGTACCTTTCGGGGGGAAACAGGCTACGAGCAGTACTTC	CASSTFRGETGYEQYF
TRBV6-1	.	TRBJ1-5	.	TGTGCCAGCAGTGAACTTGGGGCTATTCAGCATTTT	CASSELGAIQHF
TRBV6-5	.	TRBJ1-2	.	TGTGCCAGCCGGCAAACCCGGGTCGACGGCTACACCTTC	CASRQTRVDGYTF
TRBV5-1	.	TRBJ1-3	.	TGCGCCAGCAGCTTGGACGGTATCCGCTCTGGAAACACCATATATTTT	CASSLDGIRSGNTIYF
TRBV6-5	TRBD1	TRBJ2-7	few	TGTGCCAGCAGAAGGGGGGACAGGACTCACGAGCAGTACTTC	CASRRGDRTHEQYF
TRBV4-2	.	TRBJ1-6	medium-sized	TGTGCCAGCAGCCCTAAAAGGGCCAGGGAATCACCCCTCCACTTT	CASSPKRARESPLHF
TRBV27	.	TRBJ2-6	few	TGTGCCAGCAGCTTCTCTGGGGCCAACGTCCTGACTTTC	CASSFSGANVLTF